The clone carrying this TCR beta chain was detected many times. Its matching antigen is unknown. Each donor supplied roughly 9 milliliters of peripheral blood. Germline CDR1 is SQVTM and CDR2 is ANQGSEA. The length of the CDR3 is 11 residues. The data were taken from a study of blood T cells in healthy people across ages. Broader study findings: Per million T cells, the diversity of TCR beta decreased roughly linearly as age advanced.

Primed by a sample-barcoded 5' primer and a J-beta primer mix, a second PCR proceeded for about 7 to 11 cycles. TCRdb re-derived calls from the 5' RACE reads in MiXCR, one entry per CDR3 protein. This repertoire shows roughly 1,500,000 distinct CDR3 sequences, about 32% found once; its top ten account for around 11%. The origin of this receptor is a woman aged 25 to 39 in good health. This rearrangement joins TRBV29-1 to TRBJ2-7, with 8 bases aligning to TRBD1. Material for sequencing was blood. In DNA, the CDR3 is TGCAGGCAGGGGGCCACCGGGGAGCAGTACTTC. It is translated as CRQGATGEQYF.